The present entry profiles one T cell receptor (beta chain) with its context. Its specificity is unknown. The data were taken from a study of tumor-infiltrating lymphocytes in localized non-small cell lung cancer. Study-level results: Immunotypes IM1 and IM2 had similar TCR-derived T-cell fractions.

The ends lost 7 bases at V and 7 bases at J; junction bases unmatched: 9. Germline V gene sequence: CDR1 MNHNS, CDR2 SASEGT. The CDR3 spans 14 residues. Here immunoSEQ multiplex PCR was the method, and the copy in TCRdb shows in-frame clones only, minus some. The table records about 22,000 clones, approximately 80% of them present only once. Sequencing input: lung tumor tissue. This chain uses TRBV6-1 with TRBJ1-5, with 8 bases that match TRBD1. The sequence was obtained from a human donor with non-small cell lung cancer. Written as DNA, the CDR3 is TGTGCCAGCAACCCGACAGGGGCAAACCAGCCCCAGCATTTT. This encodes CASNPTGANQPQHF.